One sample yielded the 15 T cell receptor beta chains listed below, sequenced in a study of cytomegalovirus exposure and HLA in healthy donors. Sequenced by immunoSEQ multiplex PCR; TCRdb stores in-frame clones only, minus some. The sample lists 120,000 or so clones, 95% to 97% seen once, with 1.5% to 2% in the top ten. The source material was PBMCs. These receptor sequences come from a man younger than 35 in good health and CMV-seronegative.

This rearrangement joins TRBV5-6 to TRBJ2-7; D is unclear. Trimming removed 4 bases at V and 2 bases at J, with 13 bases between. CDR3 size: 14 residues. CDR1 and CDR2 from the germline V gene are SGHDT and YYEEEE. The DNA for the CDR3 is TGTGCCAGCAGCCCACACCCCGACACCTACGAGCAGTACTTC. It translates to CASSPHPDTYEQYF.

Concerning this clone: The conserved final phenylalanine or tryptophan is absent from the CDR3, which likely points to a read error. No DNA is shown, since the ends of the CDR3 on it are uncertain; the CDR3 is the one TCRdb lists. J is TRBJ1-4 and V is TRBV5-4. Looked up from germline, CDR1 is SGHNT and CDR2 is YYREEE (reference sequence). The CDR3 spans 12 amino acids, including both terminal residues. The CDR3 loop is CASSLNGVGEFR.

The V gene is TRBV9, the J gene TRBJ2-5; TRBD1 is a possible D gene (5 bases). V gave up 4 bases and J gave up 6 bases, with 16 bases separating them. The CDR3 is made up of 14 amino acids. Germline loops: CDR1 SGDLS, CDR2 YYNGEE. The CDR3 coding sequence is TGTGCCAGCAGCCAATGGGGCGTAGGGAAGACCCAGTACTTC. Translated, it gives CASSQWGVGKTQYF.

This sequence joins TRBV27 and TRBJ2-5, with 9 bases that match TRBD2. Germline assignment: CDR1 MNHEY and CDR2 SMNVEV (reference sequence). The CDR3 is 14 residues long. V was pared by 5 bases and J by 5 bases, with 6 bases of the junction left unmatched. The CDR3 region has the DNA TGTGCCAGCAGTCCAATAGCGGGAGCGGAGACCCAGTACTTC. It codes for CASSPIAGAETQYF.

This chain uses TRBV2 with TRBJ2-5; 7 positions match TRBD1. Losses at the gene ends were 8 bases for V and 4 bases for J; bases not matched to a gene: 7. Germline V gene lookup returns CDR1 SNHLY and CDR2 FYNNEI. This CDR3 has 13 residues. The CDR3 region is CASRQGSLETQYF. For the CDR3, the DNA is TGTGCCAGCCGACAGGGTTCTCTAGAGACCCAGTACTTC.

This clone was seen only once. V usage is TRBV29-1 and J usage is TRBJ1-5; tentative D call: TRBD1 (5 bases). The germline V and J ends were trimmed by 8 bases and 0 bases, with 11 bases remaining between them. CDR3 length: 13 amino acids. The V gene's germline CDR1 is SQVTM and CDR2 ANQGSEA. CDR3 nucleotide sequence: TGCAGCAGATCAGGGTATAGCAATCAGCCCCAGCATTTT. Translated, it gives CSRSGYSNQPQHF.

The rearrangement uses TRBV27 and TRBJ2-6, with a weak D call TRBD2 (6 bases). The CDR3 has 19 residues. The germline V and J ends were trimmed by 4 bases and 0 bases, with 19 bases remaining between them. Germline V gene sequence: CDR1 MNHEY, CDR2 SMNVEV (reference sequence). The CDR3 reads CASSYLGTGRFSGANVLTF. The DNA for the CDR3 is TGTGCCAGCAGTTACCTGGGTACCGGGAGATTCTCTGGGGCCAACGTCCTGACTTTC.

This chain uses TRBV7-2 with TRBJ2-7, with 9 bases that match TRBD1. CDR1 and CDR2 (germline): SGHTA, FQGNSA. CDR3 length equals 14 residues. V lost 3 bases and J lost 5; bases outside the gene matches: 5. This CDR3 is CASSFDRGMNEQYF. The CDR3 nucleotides read TGTGCCAGCAGCTTCGACAGGGGGATGAACGAGCAGTACTTC. Variable domain in full (rest from reference TRBV7-2 and TRBJ2-7): GAGVSQSPSNKVTEKGKDVELRCDPISGHTALYWYRQSLGQGLEFLIYFQGNSAPDKSGLPSDRFSAERTGGSVSTLTIQRTQQEDSAVYLCASSFDRGMNEQYFGPGTRLTVT.

The V and J genes are TRBV4-1 and TRBJ2-1; 7 bases fit TRBD2. The CDR3 has 15 residues. The germline V gene has CDR1 MGHRA and CDR2 YSYEKL. Trimming at V came to 1 base and at J to 4 bases, leaving 4 bases not matched to a gene. CDR3 bases: TGCGCCAGCAGCCAAGTTAGCGGGTCATACAATGAGCAGTTCTTC. Residues: CASSQVSGSYNEQFF.

The chain combines TRBV7-2 with TRBJ1-2; D remains unclear. CDR1 and CDR2 from the germline V gene are SGHTA and FQGNSA. This CDR3 region has 15 residues. The germline V and J ends were trimmed by 2 bases and 1 base, with 11 bases remaining between them. For the CDR3, the DNA is TGTGCCAGCAGCTTATCAGGCCGATATAACTATGGCTACACCTTC. It is translated as CASSLSGRYNYGYTF. Drawing the rest from reference TRBV7-2 and TRBJ1-2, the complete variable domain is GAGVSQSPSNKVTEKGKDVELRCDPISGHTALYWYRQSLGQGLEFLIYFQGNSAPDKSGLPSDRFSAERTGGSVSTLTIQRTQQEDSAVYLCASSLSGRYNYGYTFGSGTRLTVV.

The rearrangement links TRBV25-1 to TRBJ2-5, with 7 bases aligning to TRBD2. CDR3 length equals 16 residues. Germline V CDR1 and CDR2: MGHDK, SYGVNS. With V trimmed by 1 base and J by 5 bases, 10 bases remained unmatched. The CDR3 bases are TGTGCCAGCAGTGAATCGGAGCGGGGAGAGGGCGAGACCCAGTACTTC. Translation: CASSESERGEGETQYF. Full variable domain (remainder filled in from reference TRBV25-1 and TRBJ2-5): EADIYQTPRYLVIGTGKKITLECSQTMGHDKMYWYQQDPGMELHLIHYSYGVNSTEKGDLSSESTVSRIRTEHFPLTLESARPSHTSQYLCASSESERGEGETQYFGPGTRLLVL.

In its sample, this clone was seen a few times. The rearrangement links TRBV10-3 to TRBJ1-1; 12 bases map to TRBD1. There are 12 residues in the CDR3. The germline V gene has CDR1 ENHRY and CDR2 SYGVKD. V shed 8 bases, J shed 8 bases, and the junction held 3 bases outside the gene matches. Here the CDR3 DNA reads TGTGCCATCGGGACAGGGGGCACCGAAGCTTTCTTT. Its protein product is CAIGTGGTEAFF.

The rearrangement uses TRBV27 and TRBJ2-7, with D unresolved. V was shortened by 0 bases and J by 4 bases, with 16 bases between the two germline ends. Germline V CDR1 and CDR2: MNHEY, SMNVEV (reference sequence). This CDR3 region has 16 residues. Here the CDR3 reads CASSLSPGRVFYEQYF. In nucleotides, the CDR3 is TGTGCCAGCAGTTTATCGCCCGGTCGGGTGTTTTACGAGCAGTACTTC.

The rearrangement joins TRBV6-6 to TRBJ2-3; D unresolved. V was trimmed by 0 bases and J by 4 bases, leaving 11 bases between them. CDR1 and CDR2 from the germline V gene are MNHNY and SVGAGI (reference sequence). There are 15 residues in the CDR3. CDR3: CASSYSSPSADTQYF. DNA for the CDR3: TGTGCCAGCAGTTACTCGTCCCCTTCGGCAGATACGCAGTATTTT.

This rearrangement joins TRBV7-6 to TRBJ2-5; TRBD1 aligns across 8 bases. The CDR3 has 16 amino acids. The germline gives CDR1 SGHVS, CDR2 FNYEAQ. V lost 1 base, J lost 4 bases, and 8 bases stayed unmatched. The CDR3 loop is CASSLGGTGLGETQYF. CDR3 sequence (DNA): TGTGCCAGCAGCTTAGGTGGGACAGGTTTGGGAGAGACCCAGTACTTC.